The clone carrying this T cell receptor beta chain was found once. Trimming stripped 4 bases from V and 4 bases from J, with 17 bases between. CDR1 and CDR2 (germline): MGHDK, SYGVNS. The CDR3 totals 15 residues. This sample was included in a study of blood T cells in healthy people across ages. Alongside a J-beta primer mix, a sample-barcoded 5' primer served in a second PCR lasting roughly 7 to 12 cycles. TCRdb independently ran MiXCR on the 5' RACE reads; one entry per CDR3 protein. The sample holds about 1.7 million distinct CDR3 sequences, roughly 27% seen once. The sample taken for sequencing was blood. The receptor was derived from a woman in her 30s in good health. This chain connects TRBV25-1 to TRBJ2-7; the D gene is possibly TRBD2 (6 bases). As DNA, the CDR3 is TGTGCCAGCAGTGGGACCGGGACGCTAGCGTACGAGCAGTACTTC. Translation: CASSGTGTLAYEQYF.